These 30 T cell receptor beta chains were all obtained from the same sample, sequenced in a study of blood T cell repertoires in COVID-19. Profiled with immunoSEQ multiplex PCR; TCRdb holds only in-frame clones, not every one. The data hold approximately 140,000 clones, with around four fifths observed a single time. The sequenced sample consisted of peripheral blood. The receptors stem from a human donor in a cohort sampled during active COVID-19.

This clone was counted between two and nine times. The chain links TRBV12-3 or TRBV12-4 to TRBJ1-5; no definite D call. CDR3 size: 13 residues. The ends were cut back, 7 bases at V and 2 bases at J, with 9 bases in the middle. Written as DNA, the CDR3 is TGTGCCAGCAAATGGGAGGGCAATCAGCCCCAGCATTTT. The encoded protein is CASKWEGNQPQHF.

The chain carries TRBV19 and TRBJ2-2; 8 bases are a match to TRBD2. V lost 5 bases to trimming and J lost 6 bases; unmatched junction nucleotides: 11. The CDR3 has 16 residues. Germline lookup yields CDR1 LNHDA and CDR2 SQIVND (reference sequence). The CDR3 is CASSLTGLGFAGELFF. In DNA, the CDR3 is TGTGCCAGTAGTTTGACGGGACTAGGGTTCGCCGGGGAGCTGTTTTTT.

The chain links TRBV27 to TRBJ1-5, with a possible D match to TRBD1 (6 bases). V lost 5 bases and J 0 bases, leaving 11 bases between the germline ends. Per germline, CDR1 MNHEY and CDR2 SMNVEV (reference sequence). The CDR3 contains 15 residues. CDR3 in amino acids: CASSRQVGSNQPQHF. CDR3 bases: TGTGCCAGCAGTCGACAGGTTGGTAGCAATCAGCCCCAGCATTTT.

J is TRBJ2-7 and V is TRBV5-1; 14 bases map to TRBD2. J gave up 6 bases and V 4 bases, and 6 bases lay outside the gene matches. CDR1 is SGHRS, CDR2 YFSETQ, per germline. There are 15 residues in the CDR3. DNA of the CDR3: TGCGCCAGCAGCAGGGGACTAGCGGGAGTAAGCGAGCAGTACTTC. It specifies CASSRGLAGVSEQYF. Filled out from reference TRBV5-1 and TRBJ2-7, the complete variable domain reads KAGVTQTPRYLIKTRGQQVTLSCSPISGHRSVSWYQQTPGQGLQFLFEYFSETQRNKGNFPGRFSGRQFSNSRSEMNVSTLELGDSALYLCASSRGLAGVSEQYFGPGTRLTVT.

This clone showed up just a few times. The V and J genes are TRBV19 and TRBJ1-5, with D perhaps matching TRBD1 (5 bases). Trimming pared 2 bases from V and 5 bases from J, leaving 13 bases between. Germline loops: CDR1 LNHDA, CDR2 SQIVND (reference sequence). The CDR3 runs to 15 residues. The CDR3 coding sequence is TGTGCCAGTAGTATAAGGGGCAGGACCCATCAGCCCCAGCATTTT. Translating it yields CASSIRGRTHQPQHF.

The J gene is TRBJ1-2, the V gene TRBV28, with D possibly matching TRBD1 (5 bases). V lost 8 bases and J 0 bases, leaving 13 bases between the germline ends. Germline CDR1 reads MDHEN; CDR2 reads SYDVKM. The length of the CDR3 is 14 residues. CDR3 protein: CASGLTATNYGYTF. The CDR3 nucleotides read TGTGCCAGCGGATTGACAGCGACTAACTATGGCTACACCTTC.

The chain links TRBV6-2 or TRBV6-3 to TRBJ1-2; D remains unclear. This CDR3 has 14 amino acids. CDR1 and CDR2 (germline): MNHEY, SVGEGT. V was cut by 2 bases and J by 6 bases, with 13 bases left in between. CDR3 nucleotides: TGTGCCAGCAGTTACGCCATGCCGACAAATGGCTACACCTTC. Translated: CASSYAMPTNGYTF.

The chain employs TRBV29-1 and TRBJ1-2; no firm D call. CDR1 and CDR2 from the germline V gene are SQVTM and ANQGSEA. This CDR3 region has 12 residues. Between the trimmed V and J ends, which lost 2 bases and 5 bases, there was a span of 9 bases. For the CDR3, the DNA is TGCAGCGTTGAATCCCCTTTATATGGCTACACCTTC. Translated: CSVESPLYGYTF. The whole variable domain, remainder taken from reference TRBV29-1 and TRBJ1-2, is SAVISQKPSRDICQRGTSLTIQCQVDSQVTMMFWYRQQPGQSLTLIATANQGSEATYESGFVIDKFPISRPNLTFSTLTVSNMSPEDSSIYLCSVESPLYGYTFGSGTRLTVV.

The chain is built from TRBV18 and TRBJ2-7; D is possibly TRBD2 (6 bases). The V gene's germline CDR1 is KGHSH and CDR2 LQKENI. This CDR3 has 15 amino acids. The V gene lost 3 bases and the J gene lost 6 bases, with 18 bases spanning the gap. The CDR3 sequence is CASSPYGGNSGEQYF. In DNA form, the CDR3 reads TGTGCCAGCTCACCGTACGGAGGGAACTCCGGCGAGCAGTACTTC.

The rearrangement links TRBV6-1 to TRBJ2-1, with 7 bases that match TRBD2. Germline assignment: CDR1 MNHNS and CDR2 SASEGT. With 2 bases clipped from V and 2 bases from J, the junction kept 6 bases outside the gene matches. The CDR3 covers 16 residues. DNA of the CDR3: TGTGCCAGCAGTGAAAGGGCTAGCGGCACCTACAATGAGCAGTTCTTC. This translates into CASSERASGTYNEQFF.

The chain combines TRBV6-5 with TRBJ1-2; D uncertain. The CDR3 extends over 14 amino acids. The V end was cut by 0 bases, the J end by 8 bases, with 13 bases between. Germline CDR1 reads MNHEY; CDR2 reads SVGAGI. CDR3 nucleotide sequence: TGTGCCAGCAGTTACTCATACGGGGTTGAGGGCTACACCTTC. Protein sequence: CASSYSYGVEGYTF.

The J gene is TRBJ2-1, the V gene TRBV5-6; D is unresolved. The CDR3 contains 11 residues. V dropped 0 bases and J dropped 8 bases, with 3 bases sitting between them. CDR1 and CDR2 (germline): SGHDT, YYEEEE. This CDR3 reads CASSLADEQFF. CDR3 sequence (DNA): TGTGCCAGCAGCTTGGCGGATGAGCAGTTCTTC.

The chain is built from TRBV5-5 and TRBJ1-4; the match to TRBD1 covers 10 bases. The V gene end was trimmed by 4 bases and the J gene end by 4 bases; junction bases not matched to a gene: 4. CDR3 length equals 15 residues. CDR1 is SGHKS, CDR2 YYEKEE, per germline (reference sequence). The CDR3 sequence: CASSIRDRGNEKLFF. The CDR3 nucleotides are TGTGCCAGCAGCATCCGGGACAGGGGTAATGAAAAACTGTTTTTT.

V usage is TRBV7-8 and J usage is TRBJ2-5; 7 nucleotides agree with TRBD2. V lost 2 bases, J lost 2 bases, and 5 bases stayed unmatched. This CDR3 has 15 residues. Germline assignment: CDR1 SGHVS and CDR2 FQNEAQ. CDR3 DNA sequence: TGTGCCAGCAGCTTAAGCGGGACCGCACAAGAGACCCAGTACTTC. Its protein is CASSLSGTAQETQYF.

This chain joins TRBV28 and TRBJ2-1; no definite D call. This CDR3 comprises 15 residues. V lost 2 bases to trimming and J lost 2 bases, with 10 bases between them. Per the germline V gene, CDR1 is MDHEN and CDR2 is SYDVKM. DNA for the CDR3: TGTGCCAGCAGTTTAGTCCCGCGAACCTACAATGAGCAGTTCTTC. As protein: CASSLVPRTYNEQFF.

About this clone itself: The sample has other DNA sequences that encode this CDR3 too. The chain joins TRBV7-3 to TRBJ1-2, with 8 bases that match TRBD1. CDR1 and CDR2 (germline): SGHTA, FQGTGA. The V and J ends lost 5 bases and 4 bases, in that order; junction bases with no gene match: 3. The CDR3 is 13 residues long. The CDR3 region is CASSLGQGYGYTF. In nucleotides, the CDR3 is TGTGCCAGCAGCCTTGGACAGGGCTATGGCTACACCTTC.

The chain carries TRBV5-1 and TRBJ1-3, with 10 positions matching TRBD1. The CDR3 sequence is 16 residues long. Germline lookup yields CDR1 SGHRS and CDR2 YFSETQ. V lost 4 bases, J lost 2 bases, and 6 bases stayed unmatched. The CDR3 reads CASSPGTGATGNTIYF. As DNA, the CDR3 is TGCGCCAGCAGCCCCGGGACAGGGGCTACTGGAAACACCATATATTTT. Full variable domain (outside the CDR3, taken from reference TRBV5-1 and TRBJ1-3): KAGVTQTPRYLIKTRGQQVTLSCSPISGHRSVSWYQQTPGQGLQFLFEYFSETQRNKGNFPGRFSGRQFSNSRSEMNVSTLELGDSALYLCASSPGTGATGNTIYFGEGSWLTVV.

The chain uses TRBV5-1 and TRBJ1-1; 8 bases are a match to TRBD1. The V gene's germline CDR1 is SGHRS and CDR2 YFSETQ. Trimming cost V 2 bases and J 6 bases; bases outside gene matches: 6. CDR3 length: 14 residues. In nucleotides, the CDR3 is TGCGCCAGCAGCTTTGGACAGGGACTCGCTGAAGCTTTCTTT. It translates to CASSFGQGLAEAFF.

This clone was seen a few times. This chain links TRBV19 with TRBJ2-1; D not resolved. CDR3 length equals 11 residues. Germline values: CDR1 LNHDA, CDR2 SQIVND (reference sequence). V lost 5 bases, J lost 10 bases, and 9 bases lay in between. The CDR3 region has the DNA TGTGCCAGTAGTCTCGTGGGCGAGCAGTTCTTC. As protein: CASSLVGEQFF.

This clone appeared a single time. The CDR3 region is CASSFTGGGNQPQHF. The CDR3 bases are TGCGCCAGCAGTTTCACAGGGGGCGGAAATCAGCCCCAGCATTTT. The chain employs TRBV5-1 and TRBJ1-5, with 9 positions matching TRBD1. Trimming removed 5 bases from V and 4 bases from J; junction bases left unmatched: 7. This CDR3 has 15 residues. Germline lookup yields CDR1 SGHRS and CDR2 YFSETQ.

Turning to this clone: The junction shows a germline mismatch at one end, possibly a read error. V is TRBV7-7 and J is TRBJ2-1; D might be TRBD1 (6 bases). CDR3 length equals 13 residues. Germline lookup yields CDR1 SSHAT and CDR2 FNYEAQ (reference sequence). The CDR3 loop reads CASSLSGQIEQFF. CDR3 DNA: TGTGCTAGCAGCTTATCCGGACAGATTGAGCAGTTCTTC.

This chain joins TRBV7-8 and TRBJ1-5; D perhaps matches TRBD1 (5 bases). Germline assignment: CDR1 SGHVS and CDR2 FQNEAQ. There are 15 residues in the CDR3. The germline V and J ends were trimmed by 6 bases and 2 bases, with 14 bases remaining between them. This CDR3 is CASRMAGGGNQPQHF. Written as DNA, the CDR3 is TGTGCCAGCAGAATGGCGGGGGGGGGCAATCAGCCCCAGCATTTT.

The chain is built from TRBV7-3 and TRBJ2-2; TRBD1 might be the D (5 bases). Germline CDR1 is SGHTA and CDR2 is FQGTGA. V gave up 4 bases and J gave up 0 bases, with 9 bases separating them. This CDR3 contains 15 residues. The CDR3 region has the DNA TGTGCCAGCAGCTCCTCAGGGCCGAACACCGGGGAGCTGTTTTTT. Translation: CASSSSGPNTGELFF.

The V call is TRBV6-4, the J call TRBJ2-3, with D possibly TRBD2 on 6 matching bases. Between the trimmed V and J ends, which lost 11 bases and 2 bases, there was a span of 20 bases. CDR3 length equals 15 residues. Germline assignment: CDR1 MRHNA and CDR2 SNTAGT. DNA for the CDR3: TGTGCCCGCTCTGCCCGGGACTCCCCCACAGATACGCAGTATTTT. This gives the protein CARSARDSPTDTQYF.

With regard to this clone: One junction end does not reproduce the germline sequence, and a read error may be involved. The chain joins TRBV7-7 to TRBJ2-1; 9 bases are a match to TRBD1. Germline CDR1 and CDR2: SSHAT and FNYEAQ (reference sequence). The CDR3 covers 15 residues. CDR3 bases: TGTGCTAGCAGCTTAAACAGGGGGCGATCCAATGAGCAGTTCTTC. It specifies CASSLNRGRSNEQFF.

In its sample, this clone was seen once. The CDR3 DNA is TGTGCCAGCAGAGCCGGTGGAAACACCATATATTTT. The encoded protein is CASRAGGNTIYF. The chain joins TRBV12-3 or TRBV12-4 to TRBJ1-3; D is undetermined. Trimming removed 6 bases at V and 3 bases at J, with 6 bases between. The CDR3 length is 12 residues.

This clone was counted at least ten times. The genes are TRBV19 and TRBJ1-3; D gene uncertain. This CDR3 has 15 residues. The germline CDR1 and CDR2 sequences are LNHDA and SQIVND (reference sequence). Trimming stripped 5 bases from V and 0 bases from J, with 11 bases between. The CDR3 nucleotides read TGTGCCAGTAGTGATCAGGATTTCTCTGGAAACACCATATATTTT. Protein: CASSDQDFSGNTIYF.

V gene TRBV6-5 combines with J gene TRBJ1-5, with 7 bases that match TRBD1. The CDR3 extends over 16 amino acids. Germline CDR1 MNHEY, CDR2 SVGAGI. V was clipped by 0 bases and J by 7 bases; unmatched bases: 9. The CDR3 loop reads CASSYSSKGQLQPQHF. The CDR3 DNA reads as TGTGCCAGCAGTTACTCGAGTAAGGGACAGCTACAGCCCCAGCATTTT.

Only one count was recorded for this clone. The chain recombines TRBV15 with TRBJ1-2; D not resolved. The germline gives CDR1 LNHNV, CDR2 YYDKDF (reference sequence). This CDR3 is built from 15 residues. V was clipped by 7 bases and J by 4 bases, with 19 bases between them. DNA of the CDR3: TGTGCCACCACCCTAAGCCCTAACGCATTCTATGGCTACACCTTC. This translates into CATTLSPNAFYGYTF.

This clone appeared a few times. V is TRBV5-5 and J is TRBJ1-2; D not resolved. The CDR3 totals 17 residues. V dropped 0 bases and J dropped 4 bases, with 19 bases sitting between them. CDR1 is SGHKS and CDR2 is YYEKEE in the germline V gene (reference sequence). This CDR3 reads CASSLGPGEAYGYGYTF. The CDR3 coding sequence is TGTGCCAGCAGCTTGGGCCCCGGGGAGGCTTATGGCTATGGCTACACCTTC.